Listed below are T cell receptor beta chains from one sample, sequenced in a study of OX40 agonist ivuxolimab in advanced cancers. TCRdb's table, derived via immunoSEQ multiplex PCR, lists solely in-frame clones and lacks some. This sample has around 97,000 clones, with around 85% found just once. Sequenced material: CD4+ or CD8+ T cells sorted from blood, taken in a trial of the OX40 agonist ivuxolimab. The receptors come from an adult with an advanced solid tumor such as melanoma, head and neck, liver or kidney cancer. Both conserved end residues are part of each CDR3. A D gene is named only where the DNA matches it firmly. Part of the rows lack a size; the others show once, few, many or a class for expanded clones.

TRBV5-1	few	TRBD1	TRBJ2-3	CASSIGQGTDTQYF	TGCGCCAGCAGCATAGGACAGGGCACAGATACGCAGTATTTT
TRBV27	.	TRBD2	TRBJ2-1	CASSTSGYEQFF	TGTGCCAGCAGTACTAGCGGGTATGAGCAGTTCTTC
TRBV5-6	.	.	TRBJ2-7	CASSQQGPYEQYF	TGTGCCAGCAGCCAACAGGGCCCCTACGAGCAGTACTTC
TRBV5-1	.	TRBD2	TRBJ2-3	CASSLASSSGGTDTQYF	TGCGCCAGCAGCTTGGCCTCGAGTAGCGGGGGCACAGATACGCAGTATTTT
TRBV5-1	few	TRBD2	TRBJ2-2	CASSLAAGGNTGELFF	TGCGCCAGCAGCTTGGCCGCGGGAGGGAACACCGGGGAGCTGTTTTTT
TRBV6-1	.	.	TRBJ2-1	CASRDRPFDNEQFF	TGTGCCAGCAGGGATCGCCCTTTCGACAATGAGCAGTTCTTC
TRBV7-9	.	TRBD1	TRBJ1-1	CASNRGDTEAFF	TGTGCCAGTAACAGGGGCGACACTGAAGCTTTCTTT
TRBV18	.	.	TRBJ1-2	CASSPSTDNYGYTF	TGTGCCAGCTCACCATCGACAGATAACTATGGCTACACCTTC
TRBV6-5	.	.	TRBJ1-2	CASSPWRRDYGYTF	TGTGCCAGCAGCCCTTGGCGGAGGGACTATGGCTACACCTTC
TRBV6-1	.	TRBD2	TRBJ2-7	CAISGTRLAGVYEQYF	TGTGCCATCAGTGGGACCCGACTAGCGGGAGTTTACGAGCAGTACTTC
TRBV19	.	.	TRBJ1-1	CASSITGPNTEAFF	TGTGCCAGTAGTATAACGGGGCCGAACACTGAAGCTTTCTTT
TRBV5-5	.	.	TRBJ1-1	CASSLDQGTEAFF	TGTGCCAGCAGCTTGGACCAGGGCACTGAAGCTTTCTTT
TRBV30	.	.	TRBJ1-1	CAWSETGYSTEAFF	TGTGCCTGGAGTGAAACAGGGTACAGCACTGAAGCTTTCTTT
TRBV7-9	.	.	TRBJ2-1	CASSFGTFNEQFF	TGTGCCAGCAGCTTCGGGACATTTAATGAGCAGTTCTTC
TRBV6-1	.	.	TRBJ1-5	CASSERSSNQPQHF	TGTGCCAGCAGTGAGAGAAGTAGCAATCAGCCCCAGCATTTT
TRBV19	.	.	TRBJ1-2	CASSIPGRYGYTF	TGTGCCAGTAGTATCCCAGGGAGGTATGGCTACACCTTC
TRBV6-6	.	TRBD2	TRBJ2-6	CASSSAGYSGANVLTF	TGTGCCAGCAGTTCAGCGGGGTATTCTGGGGCCAACGTCCTGACTTTC
TRBV2	.	.	TRBJ2-5	CASRQDRETQYF	TGTGCCAGCAGGCAGGATAGGGAGACCCAGTACTTC
TRBV4-1	.	TRBD1	TRBJ1-5	CASSQADRDGNQPQHF	TGCGCCAGCAGCCAAGCAGACAGGGACGGCAATCAGCCCCAGCATTTT
TRBV4-1	.	.	TRBJ1-6	CASSDQGQAYNSPLHF	TGCGCCAGCAGCGACCAGGGCCAGGCATATAATTCACCCCTCCACTTT
TRBV6-1	.	TRBD1	TRBJ2-1	CASSDPRTGNNEQFF	TGTGCCAGCAGTGACCCCCGGACAGGTAACAATGAGCAGTTCTTC
TRBV6-5	.	TRBD1	TRBJ1-6	CASSYVGTGGNSPLHF	TGTGCCAGCAGTTACGTGGGTACAGGGGGTAATTCACCCCTCCACTTT
TRBV14	few	.	TRBJ1-5	CASSPQGNQPQHF	TGTGCCAGCAGCCCCCAGGGGAATCAGCCCCAGCATTTT
TRBV7-3	.	.	TRBJ1-1	CASSPRGPNTEAFF	TGTGCCAGCAGCCCCAGGGGCCCAAACACTGAAGCTTTCTTT
TRBV6-4	.	.	TRBJ2-3	CASSDPGGSDTQYF	TGTGCCAGCAGTGACCCAGGTGGCTCGGATACGCAGTATTTT
TRBV30	.	.	TRBJ1-4	CAWGLTGANEKLFF	TGTGCCTGGGGCCTGACAGGAGCTAATGAAAAACTGTTTTTT
TRBV19	.	.	TRBJ1-4	CASNYMGDEKLFF	TGTGCCAGTAACTACATGGGAGATGAAAAACTGTTTTTT
TRBV28	.	.	TRBJ1-1	CASRISANTEAFF	TGTGCCAGCAGGATATCAGCTAACACTGAAGCTTTCTTT
TRBV30	.	TRBD1	TRBJ1-2	CAWSPGGRGGYTF	TGTGCCTGGAGTCCAGGGGGGCGAGGAGGCTACACCTTC
TRBV2	few	.	TRBJ1-4	CASSEGGLNEKLFF	TGTGCCAGCAGTGAGGGGGGCCTTAATGAAAAACTGTTTTTT
TRBV6-6	.	.	TRBJ1-5	CASSTDNSNQPQHF	TGTGCCAGCAGTACAGACAATAGCAATCAGCCCCAGCATTTT
TRBV11-2	.	.	TRBJ2-7	CASSLGHEQYF	TGTGCCAGCAGCTTGGGACACGAGCAGTACTTC
TRBV19	.	.	TRBJ1-1	CASKENTEAFF	TGTGCCAGTAAGGAAAACACTGAAGCTTTCTTT
TRBV5-4	once	.	TRBJ2-4	CASSSNRDKGIQYF	TGTGCCAGCAGTTCGAACCGGGACAAAGGCATTCAGTACTTC
TRBV5-1	.	TRBD1	TRBJ2-2	CASSEQGAGELFF	TGCGCCAGCAGCGAACAGGGGGCCGGGGAGCTGTTTTTT
TRBV11-2	.	TRBD2	TRBJ2-1	CASSRGRVNEQFF	TGTGCCAGCAGCCGCGGGAGAGTCAATGAGCAGTTCTTC
TRBV5-6	.	TRBD1	TRBJ2-3	CASSLYVRQGTDTQYF	TGTGCCAGCAGCTTGTATGTCCGACAGGGGACAGATACGCAGTATTTT
TRBV18	.	.	TRBJ2-5	CASSGGPTETQYF	TGTGCCAGCTCAGGGGGGCCCACAGAGACCCAGTACTTC
TRBV9	.	.	TRBJ1-1	CASSVGRGAPPEAFF	TGTGCCAGCAGCGTAGGTCGGGGGGCGCCCCCTGAAGCTTTCTTT
TRBV7-6	.	TRBD1	TRBJ1-1	CASSPGTGRNTEAFF	TGTGCCAGCAGCCCAGGGACAGGGAGGAACACTGAAGCTTTCTTT
TRBV5-1	.	.	TRBJ1-5	CASSPDSNQPQHF	TGCGCCAGCAGCCCGGACAGCAATCAGCCCCAGCATTTT
TRBV30	few	TRBD2	TRBJ2-5	CAWSPEGGTSVKETQYF	TGTGCCTGGAGCCCCGAGGGAGGGACTAGCGTAAAAGAGACCCAGTACTTC
TRBV11-3	once	TRBD1	TRBJ1-2	CASSPAPGQVPLEYGYTF	TGTGCCAGCAGCCCTGCCCCGGGACAGGTCCCCTTAGAATATGGCTACACCTTC
TRBV7-3	once	.	TRBJ1-1	CASSMQGYTEAFF	TGTGCCAGCAGCATGCAGGGTTACACTGAAGCTTTCTTT
TRBV9	.	TRBD2	TRBJ2-3	CASSVGTSGRASAEDTQYF	TGTGCCAGCAGCGTAGGGACTAGCGGGAGGGCCTCGGCGGAAGATACGCAGTATTTT